Each of the 26 T cell receptor beta chains below was sequenced from the same sample in a study of neurological immune-mediated disorders. TCRdb re-called the 5' RACE reads through MiXCR, storing one row per CDR3 protein. The sample holds about 46,000 distinct CDR3 sequences, 3% seen once. Sequenced: PBMCs. The receptors were gathered from a woman aged 45 to 65 with multiple sclerosis.

For this clonotype: This may be a read error: a much more frequent sequence differs by one nucleotide. The V call is TRBV28, the J call TRBJ1-3, with D uncertain. Between the trimmed V and J ends, which lost 11 bases and 0 bases, there was a span of 11 bases. The V gene's germline CDR1 is MDHEN and CDR2 SYDVKM. The CDR3 spans 13 residues. The CDR3 region is CAYRKSSGNTIYF. DNA of the CDR3: TGTGCCTATCGTAAGTCCTCTGGAAACACCATATATTTT.

This clonotype was seen ten or more times. This chain connects TRBV7-8 to TRBJ2-3, with D perhaps matching TRBD1 or TRBD2 (6 bases each). The CDR3 is made up of 14 amino acids. CDR1 and CDR2 (germline): SGHVS, FQNEAQ. The ends were cut back, 2 bases at V and 3 bases at J, with 9 bases in the middle. The CDR3 loop is CASSLRGRTDTQYF. The CDR3 DNA is TGTGCCAGCAGCTTAAGGGGGAGGACAGATACGCAGTATTTT.

The table lists this clonotype with many counts. The chain combines TRBV7-9 with TRBJ2-7; D gene uncertain. Germline V gives CDR1 SEHNR, CDR2 FQNEAQ (reference sequence). V was cut by 5 bases and J by 0 bases, with 2 bases left in between. This CDR3 is 11 amino acids long. The CDR3 loop is CASSASYEQYF. The CDR3 region has the DNA TGTGCCAGCAGCGCCTCCTACGAGCAGTACTTC.

This clonotype was found many times. The rearrangement uses TRBV29-1 and TRBJ2-7; the D is unclear. The CDR3 is 13 amino acids. Looked up from germline, CDR1 is SQVTM and CDR2 is ANQGSEA. Trimming took 0 bases from V and 0 from J, leaving 6 bases between them. The CDR3 is CSVEEDASYEQYF. The CDR3 nucleotides read TGCAGCGTTGAAGAGGACGCCTCCTACGAGCAGTACTTC.

This clonotype appeared many times. V and J are TRBV11-2 and TRBJ2-7; no definite D call. The germline V gene encodes CDR1 SGHAT and CDR2 FQNNGV. V lost 4 bases, J lost 5 bases, and 12 bases lay in between. The CDR3 consists of 13 residues. The CDR3 region is CASSSALGDEQYF. Written as DNA, the CDR3 is TGTGCCAGCAGCTCCGCCCTTGGAGACGAGCAGTACTTC.

This clonotype was detected many times. The chain joins TRBV18 to TRBJ1-2; no clear D. Trimming took 2 bases from V and 0 from J, leaving 7 bases between them. CDR1 and CDR2 from the germline V gene are KGHSH and LQKENI. This CDR3 region has 14 residues. CDR3 DNA: TGTGCCAGCTCACCAACACAAGCTAACTATGGCTACACCTTC. Its translation is CASSPTQANYGYTF.

This clonotype was detected ten times or more. The rearrangement links TRBV9 to TRBJ2-7; D unclear. Trimming shortened V by 4 bases and J by 7 bases, and 18 bases separated the two germline ends. The CDR3 is 14 residues long. Germline CDR1 and CDR2: SGDLS and YYNGEE. The CDR3 coding sequence is TGTGCCAGCAGCCCTGATCTGACTGTTTGGGAGCAGTACTTC. Translated, it gives CASSPDLTVWEQYF. Full variable domain (missing parts from reference TRBV9 and TRBJ2-7): DSGVTQTPKHLITATGQRVTLRCSPRSGDLSVYWYQQSLDQGLQFLIQYYNGEERAKGNILERFSAQQFPDLHSELNLSSLELGDSALYFCASSPDLTVWEQYFGPGTRLTVT.

This clonotype showed up many times. Compared with germline, one end of the junction differs, possibly owing to a read error. V and J are TRBV20-1 and TRBJ2-7; D gene unclear. CDR1 DFQATT and CDR2 SNEGSKA come from the germline V gene (reference sequence). This CDR3 has 13 amino acids. The DNA of the CDR3 is TGCAGTGATAGAGTCACCGGACGGTACGAGCAGTACTTC. This gives the protein CSDRVTGRYEQYF.

This clonotype occurred many times. The chain joins TRBV7-9 to TRBJ2-5; 8 bases line up with TRBD1. The J segment lost 5 bases and the V segment lost 5 bases, leaving 10 bases of the junction unmatched. The CDR3 consists of 15 residues. From germline, CDR1 is SEHNR and CDR2 FQNEAQ (reference sequence). CDR3 sequence reads: CASSPTGVSGETQYF. DNA for the CDR3: TGTGCCAGCAGCCCGACAGGGGTGTCAGGGGAGACCCAGTACTTC.

This clonotype was found many times. The V and J genes are TRBV20-1 and TRBJ1-1; D gene ambiguous. The CDR3 totals 10 residues. V was trimmed by 6 bases and J by 6 bases, leaving 8 bases between them. Germline V lookup: CDR1 DFQATT, CDR2 SNEGSKA (reference sequence). In DNA form, the CDR3 reads TGCAGTGCAAAGCGGTCTGAAGCTTTCTTT. Amino acid sequence: CSAKRSEAFF.

The table lists this clonotype with many counts. The chain uses TRBV20-1 and TRBJ1-6, with D maybe TRBD1 (6 bases). The germline gives CDR1 DFQATT, CDR2 SNEGSKA (reference sequence). Trimming took off 0 bases at V and 7 bases at J, with 22 bases between the two ends. The CDR3 contains 18 residues. The CDR3 nucleotides read TGCAGTGCTAGAGAACGAGGGCGGGGCCAGGGGACCAATTCACCCCTCCACTTT. It translates to CSARERGRGQGTNSPLHF.

This clonotype was recorded at least ten times. The chain employs TRBV7-9 and TRBJ2-7; D remains ambiguous. The germline V gene encodes CDR1 SEHNR and CDR2 FQNEAQ (reference sequence). The CDR3 extends over 13 amino acids. The germline V and J ends were trimmed by 5 bases and 3 bases, with 11 bases remaining between them. CDR3 DNA sequence: TGTGCCAGCAGCCGCCCACCTGACTACGAGCAGTACTTC. Translation: CASSRPPDYEQYF.

This clonotype was recorded at least ten times. The chain links TRBV20-1 to TRBJ1-2; no clear D gene. V dropped 0 bases and J dropped 4 bases, with 9 bases sitting between them. The CDR3 runs to 13 residues. From germline, CDR1 is DFQATT and CDR2 SNEGSKA (reference sequence). CDR3 DNA sequence: TGCAGTGCTAGAGATGGAAGTAGCTATGGCTACACCTTC. Its translation is CSARDGSSYGYTF.

This clonotype was seen ten or more times. The chain joins TRBV20-1 to TRBJ2-7; TRBD1 agrees at 10 bases. The CDR3 has 13 residues. After removal of 6 bases from V and 0 bases from J, the junction contained 2 bases not matched to a gene. Germline V gene lookup returns CDR1 DFQATT and CDR2 SNEGSKA (reference sequence). CDR3 region: CSARTGGSYEQYV. CDR3 nucleotides: TGCAGTGCCAGGACAGGGGGCTCCTACGAGCAGTACGTC.

This clonotype has at least ten counts. The V and J genes are TRBV5-1 and TRBJ2-3, with 9 bases matching TRBD2. This CDR3 comprises 15 residues. J lost 6 bases, V lost 1 base, and 6 bases had no gene match. The V gene's germline CDR1 is SGHRS and CDR2 YFSETQ. The CDR3 protein is CASSLYAGGYDTQYF. As DNA, the CDR3 is TGCGCCAGCAGCTTGTATGCGGGGGGGTACGATACGCAGTATTTT.

The table lists this clonotype with many counts. CDR3 loop: CSVGSSGADTQYF. The CDR3 nucleotides are TGCAGCGTTGGTTCGAGCGGTGCAGATACGCAGTATTTT. V is TRBV29-1 and J is TRBJ2-3; a weak D match, TRBD2 (5 bases). V dropped 4 bases and J dropped 4 bases, with 12 bases sitting between them. CDR3 length: 13 amino acids. Germline V gives CDR1 SQVTM, CDR2 ANQGSEA.

At least ten counts were recorded for this clonotype. At one of its ends the junction is not consistent with the germline gene, which may arise from a read error. The V call is TRBV20-1, the J call TRBJ1-5; possibly TRBD1 for D (6 bases). The CDR3 sequence is 14 residues long. Germline CDR1 is DFQATT and CDR2 is SNEGSKA (reference sequence). The CDR3 spells CSAGDRYSNQPQHF. The CDR3 bases are TGCAGTGCTGGAGACAGGTATAGCAATCAGCCCCAGCATTTT.

This clonotype was picked up many times. This rearrangement joins TRBV27 to TRBJ1-5; no firm D call. Deletions cut 5 bases from V and 5 bases from J, with 19 bases between. The CDR3 consists of 16 residues. Germline values: CDR1 MNHEY, CDR2 SMNVEV (reference sequence). For the CDR3, the DNA is TGTGCCAGCAGTAGAGGGTGGACGGGAAAGGATCAGCCCCAGCATTTT. Translated: CASSRGWTGKDQPQHF.

This clonotype was recorded at least ten times. The V gene is TRBV27, the J gene TRBJ2-1; 10 positions agree with TRBD1. J lost 4 bases, V lost 11 bases, and 5 bases had no gene match. CDR3 length: 13 residues. Per germline, CDR1 MNHEY and CDR2 SMNVEV (reference sequence). The chain's CDR3 is CAATGQGYNEQFF. DNA for the CDR3: TGTGCCGCTACGGGACAGGGGTACAATGAGCAGTTCTTC.

The sample holds many counts of this clonotype. In nucleotides, the CDR3 is TGTGCCATCAGTGAGGGACAGGGGGTTCTGAACACTGAAGCTTTCTTT. Translating gives CAISEGQGVLNTEAFF. V and J are TRBV10-3 and TRBJ1-1, with 10 bases aligning to TRBD1. Trimming removed 2 bases from V and 0 bases from J; junction bases left unmatched: 3. Germline V gives CDR1 ENHRY, CDR2 SYGVKD. This CDR3 is 16 amino acids long.

Ten or more counts support this clonotype. This chain's CDR3 is CASSLHGGGTNTGELFF. As DNA, the CDR3 is TGTGCCAGCAGCTTGCACGGCGGCGGGACGAACACCGGGGAGCTGTTTTTT. The V call is TRBV7-2, the J call TRBJ2-2; D possibly corresponds to TRBD2 (6 bases). CDR3 length: 17 amino acids. Germline V CDR1 and CDR2: SGHTA, FQGNSA. The ends were cut back, 3 bases at V and 0 bases at J, with 14 bases in the middle.

This clonotype was picked up many times. The chain combines TRBV29-1 with TRBJ1-2; D unclear. Trimming took 4 bases from V and 2 from J, leaving 8 bases between them. This CDR3 comprises 12 residues. CDR1 and CDR2 from the germline V gene are SQVTM and ANQGSEA. CDR3 amino acids: CSVASTNYGYTF. CDR3 in DNA: TGCAGCGTTGCCAGCACGAACTATGGCTACACCTTC.

This clonotype was detected ten times or more. This chain links TRBV5-1 with TRBJ2-3; the D call may be TRBD1 or TRBD2 (5 bases each). V lost 4 bases and J lost 0, with 12 bases in between. CDR3 length equals 15 residues. Germline V gives CDR1 SGHRS, CDR2 YFSETQ. The CDR3 sequence: CASSRGGHSTDTQYF. The CDR3 nucleotides are TGCGCCAGCAGCAGAGGAGGACATAGCACAGATACGCAGTATTTT.

In its sample, this clonotype was seen many times. V usage is TRBV5-1 and J usage is TRBJ2-7; D gene unclear. CDR1 and CDR2 from the germline V gene are SGHRS and YFSETQ. The CDR3 is made up of 14 amino acids. Trimming left V 7 bases short and J 2 bases short, with 16 bases between. CDR3 nucleotides: TGCGCCAGCCGTCTTGGAGCGCCGACCTACGAGCAGTACTTC. Encoded protein: CASRLGAPTYEQYF.

This clonotype was observed at least ten times. The chain joins TRBV7-2 to TRBJ2-3, with D perhaps being TRBD1 or TRBD2 (5 bases each). The CDR3 totals 15 residues. Trimming removed 0 bases from V and 2 bases from J, with 9 bases in between. Germline lookup yields CDR1 SGHTA and CDR2 FQGNSA. The CDR3 bases are TGTGCCAGCAGCTTAGCCGGGGCCCCCACAGATACGCAGTATTTT. Its protein product is CASSLAGAPTDTQYF.

This clonotype was seen ten or more times. The rearrangement joins TRBV20-1 to TRBJ2-2; the D call may be TRBD1 or TRBD2 (6 bases each). The germline gives CDR1 DFQATT, CDR2 SNEGSKA (reference sequence). Trimming left V 0 bases short and J 7 bases short, with 18 bases between. The CDR3 sequence is 16 residues long. CDR3 in amino acids: CSARDYGGAGDGELFF. The CDR3 DNA follows: TGCAGTGCTAGAGATTACGGGGGCGCAGGGGACGGGGAGCTGTTTTTT.